These 14 T cell receptor beta chains share one sample of origin, sequenced in a study of OX40 agonist ivuxolimab in advanced cancers. This table comes from immunoSEQ multiplex PCR, and its TCRdb copy is limited to in-frame clones, with some not included. The table has roughly 110,000 clones, 91% seen once. Here the sequenced sample was CD4+ or CD8+ T cells sorted from blood, taken in a trial of the OX40 agonist ivuxolimab. The receptors were sampled from an adult with an advanced solid tumor such as melanoma, head and neck, liver or kidney cancer.

This chain joins TRBV7-8 and TRBJ2-1; D remains ambiguous. Trimming removed 3 bases from V and 1 base from J, with 4 bases in between. The germline gives CDR1 SGHVS, CDR2 FQNEAQ. This CDR3 is built from 13 residues. This chain's CDR3 is CASSFISYNEQFF. The CDR3 nucleotides are TGTGCCAGCAGCTTTATTTCCTACAATGAGCAGTTCTTC.

The chain has TRBV5-5 and TRBJ2-7, with TRBD1 identical over 11 bases. The CDR3 sequence is 16 residues long. In germline, CDR1 is SGHKS, CDR2 YYEKEE (reference sequence). Unmatched junction bases numbered 8, after V lost 2 bases and J lost 4 bases. CDR3 region: CASSFPGTGGSYEQYF. Written as DNA, the CDR3 is TGTGCCAGCAGCTTTCCCGGGACAGGGGGTTCGTACGAGCAGTACTTC.

This clone came up a few times. The gene calls are TRBV18 and TRBJ2-1, with D uncertain. Germline V CDR1 and CDR2: KGHSH, LQKENI. V was cut by 4 bases and J by 7 bases, with 8 bases left in between. The CDR3 length is 12 residues. The DNA for the CDR3 is TGTGCCAGCTCACTTCAGAGGAATGAGCAGTTCTTC. Translating it yields CASSLQRNEQFF.

This clone came up once. V is TRBV11-2 and J is TRBJ2-5; possibly TRBD2 for D (6 bases). This CDR3 region has 14 residues. Per the germline V gene, CDR1 is SGHAT and CDR2 is FQNNGV. Trimming shortened V by 4 bases and J by 4 bases, and 13 bases separated the two germline ends. The CDR3 DNA is TGTGCCAGCAGCTCGCGAGCGGAGGGAGAGACCCAGTACTTC. This sequence encodes CASSSRAEGETQYF.

The J gene is TRBJ1-3, the V gene TRBV21-1; the table's D gene call, TRBD1, was not cross checked with the DNA. TRBV21-1 is an annotated pseudogene. The CDR3 sequence is 17 residues long. The CDR3 region has the DNA TGTGCCAGCACCCTAATAAAAGACAGGGGCACTGGAAACACCATATATTTT. Protein: CASTLIKDRGTGNTIYF.

The chain uses TRBV7-2 and TRBJ1-4, with D possibly matching TRBD1 (6 bases). Trimming took 5 bases from V and 8 from J, leaving 12 bases between them. CDR3 length: 13 amino acids. CDR1 and CDR2 (germline): SGHTA, FQGNSA. The CDR3 loop is CASSADQGEKLFF. The CDR3 DNA reads as TGTGCCAGCAGCGCAGACCAGGGGGAAAAACTGTTTTTT. The full variable domain, in which reference TRBV7-2 and TRBJ1-4 provide the parts outside the CDR3, is GAGVSQSPSNKVTEKGKDVELRCDPISGHTALYWYRQSLGQGLEFLIYFQGNSAPDKSGLPSDRFSAERTGGSVSTLTIQRTQQEDSAVYLCASSADQGEKLFFGSGTQLSVL.

The rearrangement links TRBV28 to TRBJ2-5; 8 nucleotides match TRBD1. The length of the CDR3 is 14 residues. The germline CDR1 and CDR2 sequences are MDHEN and SYDVKM. V gave up 5 bases and J gave up 5 bases; unmatched junction bases: 7. The CDR3 here is CASSPTGGTETQYF. Written as DNA, the CDR3 is TGTGCCAGCAGTCCTACAGGGGGAACGGAGACCCAGTACTTC. Using reference TRBV28 and TRBJ2-5 for the parts outside the CDR3, the full variable domain is DVKVTQSSRYLVKRTGEKVFLECVQDMDHENMFWYRQDPGLGLRLIYFSYDVKMKEKGDIPEGYSVSREKKERFSLILESASTNQTSMYLCASSPTGGTETQYFGPGTRLLVL.

The chain employs TRBV9 and TRBJ2-3; TRBD1 is a possible D gene (6 bases). The CDR3 has 16 residues. V lost 2 bases, J lost 2 bases, and 15 bases lay in between. Germline-derived CDR1 and CDR2 are SGDLS and YYNGEE. This chain's CDR3 is CASSVHQGILTDTQYF. CDR3 coding DNA: TGTGCCAGCAGCGTCCACCAGGGGATACTCACAGATACGCAGTATTTT.

This sequence joins TRBV10-1 and TRBJ1-1; weak D call: TRBD1 (6 bases). This CDR3 has 13 residues. With 6 bases removed from V and 0 bases from J, the gap between germline ends came to 8 bases. Germline CDR1 WNHNN, CDR2 SYGVQD (reference sequence). The CDR3 reads CASRDSLNTEAFF. The CDR3 region has the DNA TGCGCCAGCAGGGACAGTTTGAACACTGAAGCTTTCTTT.

The chain is built from TRBV4-2 and TRBJ2-7; no clear D. Looked up from germline, CDR1 is LGHNA and CDR2 is YNFKEQ. The length of the CDR3 is 13 residues. Trimming left V 0 bases short and J 5 bases short, with 8 bases between. CDR3 amino acids: CASSQDRPDEQYF. DNA of the CDR3: TGTGCCAGCAGCCAAGATCGGCCAGACGAGCAGTACTTC.

With respect to this clone: A read error may account for a junction end that differs from germline. The rearrangement uses TRBV29-1 and TRBJ1-1; D possibly corresponds to TRBD1 (5 bases). The CDR3 consists of 14 residues. Germline CDR1 and CDR2: SQVTM and ANQGSEA. CDR3 coding DNA: TGCAGCGTTCAAGAGGGGACGACGAACACTGAAGCTTTCTTT. It is translated as CSVQEGTTNTEAFF.

V is TRBV15 and J is TRBJ2-5, with D perhaps TRBD1 (6 bases). Germline V lookup: CDR1 LNHNV, CDR2 YYDKDF (reference sequence). The CDR3 runs 14 residues. The germline V and J ends were trimmed by 3 bases and 4 bases, with 12 bases remaining between them. The CDR3 loop reads CATSRTGMRETQYF. Here the CDR3 DNA reads TGTGCCACCAGCAGGACAGGAATGAGAGAGACCCAGTACTTC.

This chain uses TRBV5-1 with TRBJ2-7; the match to TRBD2 covers 9 bases. The CDR3 covers 16 residues. Per the germline V gene, CDR1 is SGHRS and CDR2 is YFSETQ. J gave up 0 bases and V 0 bases, and 4 bases lay outside the gene matches. DNA for the CDR3: TGCGCCAGCAGCTTGGCCGAGCGGGAGGACTCCTACGAGCAGTACTTC. Its protein product is CASSLAEREDSYEQYF.

The V gene is TRBV10-3, the J gene TRBJ1-2; D uncertain. The germline V gene encodes CDR1 ENHRY and CDR2 SYGVKD. V was clipped by 4 bases and J by 3 bases, with 12 bases between them. CDR3 length equals 14 residues. DNA for the CDR3: TGTGCCATCAGTGGAGCCGCCGCCGACTATGGCTACACCTTC. Translated: CAISGAAADYGYTF.